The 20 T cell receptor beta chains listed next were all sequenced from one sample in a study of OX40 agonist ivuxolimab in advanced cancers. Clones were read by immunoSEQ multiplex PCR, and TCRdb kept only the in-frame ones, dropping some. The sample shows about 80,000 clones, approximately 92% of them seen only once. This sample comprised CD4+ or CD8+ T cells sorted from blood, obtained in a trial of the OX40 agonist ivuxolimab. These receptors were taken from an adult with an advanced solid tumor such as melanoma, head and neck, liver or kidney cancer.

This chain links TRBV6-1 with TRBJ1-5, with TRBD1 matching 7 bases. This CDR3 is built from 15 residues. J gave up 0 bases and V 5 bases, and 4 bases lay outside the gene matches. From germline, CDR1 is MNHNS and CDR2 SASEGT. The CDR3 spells CASSFYRGSNQPQHF. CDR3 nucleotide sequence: TGTGCCAGCAGTTTTTACAGGGGTAGCAATCAGCCCCAGCATTTT.

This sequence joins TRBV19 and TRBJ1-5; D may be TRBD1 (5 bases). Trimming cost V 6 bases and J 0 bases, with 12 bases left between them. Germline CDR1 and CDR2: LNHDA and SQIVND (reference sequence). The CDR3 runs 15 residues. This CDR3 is CASRAGLYSNQPQHF. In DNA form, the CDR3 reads TGTGCCAGTAGGGCAGGGCTATATAGCAATCAGCCCCAGCATTTT.

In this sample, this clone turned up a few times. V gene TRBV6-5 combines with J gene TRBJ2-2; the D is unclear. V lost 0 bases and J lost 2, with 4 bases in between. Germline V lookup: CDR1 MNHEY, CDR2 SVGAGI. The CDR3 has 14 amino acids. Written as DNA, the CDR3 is TGTGCCAGCAGTTACTCGATCAACACCGGGGAGCTGTTTTTT. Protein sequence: CASSYSINTGELFF.

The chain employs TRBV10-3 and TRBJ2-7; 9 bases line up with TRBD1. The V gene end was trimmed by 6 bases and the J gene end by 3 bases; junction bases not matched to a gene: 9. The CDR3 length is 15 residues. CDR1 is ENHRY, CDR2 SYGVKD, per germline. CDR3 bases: TGTGCCATCAGCAACGCCGGGACAGGGTACTACGAGCAGTACTTC. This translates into CAISNAGTGYYEQYF.

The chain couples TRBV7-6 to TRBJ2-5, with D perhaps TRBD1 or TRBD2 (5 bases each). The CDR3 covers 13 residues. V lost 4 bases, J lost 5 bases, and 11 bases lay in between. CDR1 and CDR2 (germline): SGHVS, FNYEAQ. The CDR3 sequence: CASSSDWGETQYF. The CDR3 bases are TGTGCCAGCAGCTCCGACTGGGGGGAGACCCAGTACTTC.

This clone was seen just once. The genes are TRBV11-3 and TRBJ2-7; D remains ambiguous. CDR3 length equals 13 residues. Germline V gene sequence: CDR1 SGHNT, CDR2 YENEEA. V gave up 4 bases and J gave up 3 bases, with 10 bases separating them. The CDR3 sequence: CASSSAEDYEQYF. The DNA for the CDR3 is TGTGCCAGCAGCTCTGCCGAAGACTACGAGCAGTACTTC.

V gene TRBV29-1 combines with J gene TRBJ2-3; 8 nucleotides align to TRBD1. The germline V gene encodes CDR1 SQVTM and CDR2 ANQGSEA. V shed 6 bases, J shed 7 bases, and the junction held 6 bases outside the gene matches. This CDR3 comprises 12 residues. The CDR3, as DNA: TGCAGCGTCGCGGACAGGGCCAATACGCAGTATTTT. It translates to CSVADRANTQYF.

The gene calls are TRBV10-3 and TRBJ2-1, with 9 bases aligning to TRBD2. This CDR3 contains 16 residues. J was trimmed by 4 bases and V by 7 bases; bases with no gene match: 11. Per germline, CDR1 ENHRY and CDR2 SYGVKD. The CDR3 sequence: CAITPGGSGGYNEQFF. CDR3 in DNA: TGTGCCATCACTCCTGGGGGTAGCGGGGGATACAATGAGCAGTTCTTC.

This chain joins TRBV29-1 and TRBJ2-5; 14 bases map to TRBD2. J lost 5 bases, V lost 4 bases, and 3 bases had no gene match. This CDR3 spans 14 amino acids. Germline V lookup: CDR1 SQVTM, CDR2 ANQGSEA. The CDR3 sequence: CSVGGLAGVETQYF. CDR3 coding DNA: TGCAGCGTTGGGGGACTAGCGGGGGTGGAGACCCAGTACTTC.

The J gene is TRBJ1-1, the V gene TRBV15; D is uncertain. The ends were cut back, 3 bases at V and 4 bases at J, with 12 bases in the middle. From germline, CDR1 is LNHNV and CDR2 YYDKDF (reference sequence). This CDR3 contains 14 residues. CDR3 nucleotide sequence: TGTGCCACCAGCAGTCTGGTAGCGGGCACTGAAGCTTTCTTT. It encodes CATSSLVAGTEAFF.

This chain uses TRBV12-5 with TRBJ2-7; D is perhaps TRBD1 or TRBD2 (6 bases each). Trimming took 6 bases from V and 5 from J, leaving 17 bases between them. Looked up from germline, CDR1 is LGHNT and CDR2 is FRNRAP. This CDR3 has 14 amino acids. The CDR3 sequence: CASGLGGPRDEQYF. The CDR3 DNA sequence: TGTGCTAGTGGCCTGGGGGGCCCTAGGGACGAGCAGTACTTC.

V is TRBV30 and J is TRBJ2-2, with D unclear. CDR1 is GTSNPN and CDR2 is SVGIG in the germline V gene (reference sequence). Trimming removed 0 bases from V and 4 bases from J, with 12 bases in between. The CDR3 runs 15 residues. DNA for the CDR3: TGTGCCTGGAGTGTGGTCAGTAGTAGCACCGGGGAGCTGTTTTTT. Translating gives CAWSVVSSSTGELFF.

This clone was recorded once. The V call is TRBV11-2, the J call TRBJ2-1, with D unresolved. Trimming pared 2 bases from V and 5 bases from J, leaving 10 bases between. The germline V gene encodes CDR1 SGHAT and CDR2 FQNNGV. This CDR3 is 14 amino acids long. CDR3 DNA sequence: TGTGCCAGCAGCTTAAGAGCTTATGACAATGAGCAGTTCTTC. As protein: CASSLRAYDNEQFF.

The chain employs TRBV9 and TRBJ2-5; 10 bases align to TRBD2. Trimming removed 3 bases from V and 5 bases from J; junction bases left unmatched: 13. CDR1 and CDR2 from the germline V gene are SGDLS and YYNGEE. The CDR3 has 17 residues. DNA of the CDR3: TGTGCCAGCAGCGCGCCCAGGACTAGCGGACTCAGGGAGACCCAGTACTTC. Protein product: CASSAPRTSGLRETQYF.

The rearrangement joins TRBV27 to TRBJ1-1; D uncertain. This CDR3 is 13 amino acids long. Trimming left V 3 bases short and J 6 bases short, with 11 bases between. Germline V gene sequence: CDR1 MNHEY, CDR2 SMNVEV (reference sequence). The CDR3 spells CASSFSAGPEAFF. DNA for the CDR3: TGTGCCAGCAGTTTTTCGGCCGGGCCTGAAGCTTTCTTT.

The CDR3 reads CASSLTTGGFYGYTF. CDR3 sequence (DNA): TGTGCCAGCAGCTTAACGACAGGGGGATTCTATGGCTACACCTTC. V gene TRBV7-2 combines with J gene TRBJ1-2, with 9 nucleotides matching TRBD1. Germline V gene lookup returns CDR1 SGHTA and CDR2 FQGNSA. The CDR3 length is 15 residues. V trimming: 2 bases; J trimming: 4 bases; junction bases outside the gene matches: 5.

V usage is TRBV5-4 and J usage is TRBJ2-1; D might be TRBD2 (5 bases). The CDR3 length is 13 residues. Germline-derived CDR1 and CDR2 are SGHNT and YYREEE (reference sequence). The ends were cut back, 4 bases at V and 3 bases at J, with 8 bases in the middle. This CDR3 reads CASSIRDYNEQFF. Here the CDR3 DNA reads TGTGCCAGCAGCATACGGGACTACAATGAGCAGTTCTTC.

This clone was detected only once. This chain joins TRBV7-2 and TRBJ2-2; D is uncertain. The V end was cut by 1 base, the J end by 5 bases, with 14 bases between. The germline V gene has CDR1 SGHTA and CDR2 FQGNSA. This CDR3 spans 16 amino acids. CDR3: CASSLGIGLWTGELFF. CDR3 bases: TGTGCCAGCAGCTTAGGAATAGGGCTGTGGACCGGGGAGCTGTTTTTT.

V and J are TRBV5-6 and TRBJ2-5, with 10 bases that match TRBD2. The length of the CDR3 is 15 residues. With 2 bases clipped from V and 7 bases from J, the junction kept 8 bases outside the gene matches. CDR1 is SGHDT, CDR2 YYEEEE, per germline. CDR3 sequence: CASSLPSGGAGTQYF. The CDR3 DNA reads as TGTGCCAGCAGCTTACCGAGCGGGGGGGCGGGGACCCAGTACTTC.

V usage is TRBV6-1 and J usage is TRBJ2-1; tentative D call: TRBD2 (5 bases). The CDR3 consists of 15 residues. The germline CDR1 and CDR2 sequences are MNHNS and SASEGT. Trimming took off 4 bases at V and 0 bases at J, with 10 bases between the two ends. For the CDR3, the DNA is TGTGCCAGCAGTGGCGGGCCTAGCTCCTACAATGAGCAGTTCTTC. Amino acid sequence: CASSGGPSSYNEQFF.